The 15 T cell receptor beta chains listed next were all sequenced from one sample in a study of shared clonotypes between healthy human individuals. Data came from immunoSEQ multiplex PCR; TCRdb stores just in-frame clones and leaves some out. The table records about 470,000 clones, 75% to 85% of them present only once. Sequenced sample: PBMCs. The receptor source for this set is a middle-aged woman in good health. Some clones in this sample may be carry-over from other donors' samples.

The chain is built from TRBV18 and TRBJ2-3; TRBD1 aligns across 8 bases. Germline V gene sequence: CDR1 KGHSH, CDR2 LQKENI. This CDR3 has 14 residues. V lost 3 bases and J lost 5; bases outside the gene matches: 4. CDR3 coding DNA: TGTGCCAGCTCACCTATACAGGGGGGAGATACGCAGTATTTT. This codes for CASSPIQGGDTQYF.

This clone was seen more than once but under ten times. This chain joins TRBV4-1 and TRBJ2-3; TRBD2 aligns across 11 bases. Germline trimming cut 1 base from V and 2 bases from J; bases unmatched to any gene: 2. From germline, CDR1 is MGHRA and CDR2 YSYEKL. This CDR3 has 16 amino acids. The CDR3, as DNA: TGCGCCAGCAGCCAAGGACTAGCGGGATCCACAGATACGCAGTATTTT. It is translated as CASSQGLAGSTDTQYF.

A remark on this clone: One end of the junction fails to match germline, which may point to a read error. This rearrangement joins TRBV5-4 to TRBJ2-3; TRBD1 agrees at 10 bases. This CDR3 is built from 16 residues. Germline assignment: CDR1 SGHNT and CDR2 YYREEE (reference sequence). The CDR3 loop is CASRDDRGRATDTRYF. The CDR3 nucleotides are TGTGCCAGCAGAGATGACAGGGGGCGGGCCACAGATACGCGGTATTTT.

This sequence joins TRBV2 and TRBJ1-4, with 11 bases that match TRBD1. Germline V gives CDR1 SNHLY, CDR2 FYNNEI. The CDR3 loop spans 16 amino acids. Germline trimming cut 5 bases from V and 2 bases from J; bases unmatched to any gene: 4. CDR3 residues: CASSRTGGLTNEKLFF. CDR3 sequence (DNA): TGTGCCAGCAGTAGGACAGGGGGCCTCACTAATGAAAAACTGTTTTTT.

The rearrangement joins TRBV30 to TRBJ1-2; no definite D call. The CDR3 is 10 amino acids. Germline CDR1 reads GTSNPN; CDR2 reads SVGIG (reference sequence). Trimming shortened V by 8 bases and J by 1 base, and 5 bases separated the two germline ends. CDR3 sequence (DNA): TGTGCCCATTATAACTATGGCTACACCTTC. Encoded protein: CAHYNYGYTF.

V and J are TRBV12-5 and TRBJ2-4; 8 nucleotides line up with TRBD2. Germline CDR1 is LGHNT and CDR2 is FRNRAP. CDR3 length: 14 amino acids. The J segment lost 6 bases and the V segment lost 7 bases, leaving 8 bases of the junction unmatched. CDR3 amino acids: CASAISGAGNIQYF. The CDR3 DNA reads TGTGCTAGTGCCATTAGCGGGGCGGGAAACATTCAGTACTTC.

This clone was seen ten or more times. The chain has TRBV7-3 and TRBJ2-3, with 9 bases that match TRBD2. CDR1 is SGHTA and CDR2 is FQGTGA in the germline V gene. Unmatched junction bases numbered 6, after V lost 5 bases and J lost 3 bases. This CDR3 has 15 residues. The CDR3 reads CASSLSGSRTDTQYF. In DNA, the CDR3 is TGTGCCAGCAGCCTTAGCGGGAGTAGGACAGATACGCAGTATTTT.

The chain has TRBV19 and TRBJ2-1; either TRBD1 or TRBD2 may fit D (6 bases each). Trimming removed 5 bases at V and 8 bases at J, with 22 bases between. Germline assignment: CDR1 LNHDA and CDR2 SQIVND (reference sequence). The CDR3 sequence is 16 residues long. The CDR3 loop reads CASSPSGGGWVDEQFF. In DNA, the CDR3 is TGTGCCAGTAGTCCCTCTGGAGGGGGGTGGGTGGATGAGCAGTTCTTC.

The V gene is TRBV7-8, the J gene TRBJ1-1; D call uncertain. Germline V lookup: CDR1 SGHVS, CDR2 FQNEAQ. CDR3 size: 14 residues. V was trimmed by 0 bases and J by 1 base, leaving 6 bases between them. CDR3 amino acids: CASSLAWRNTEAFF. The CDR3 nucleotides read TGTGCCAGCAGCTTAGCATGGAGGAACACTGAAGCTTTCTTT.

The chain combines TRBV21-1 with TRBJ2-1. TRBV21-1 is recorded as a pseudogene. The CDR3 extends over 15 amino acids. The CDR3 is CASSNTLVPLNEQFF. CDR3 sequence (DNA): TGTGCCAGCAGCAATACCTTGGTTCCCCTCAATGAGCAGTTCTTC.

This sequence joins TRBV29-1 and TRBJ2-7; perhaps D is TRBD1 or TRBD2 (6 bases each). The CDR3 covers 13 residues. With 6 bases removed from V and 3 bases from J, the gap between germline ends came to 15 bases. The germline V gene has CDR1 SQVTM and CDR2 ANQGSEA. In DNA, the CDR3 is TGCAGCGTACTCGGGGGCCCTGACTACGAGCAGTACTTC. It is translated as CSVLGGPDYEQYF.

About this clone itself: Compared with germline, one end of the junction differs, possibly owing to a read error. The CDR3 loop reads CASSSPGGFNTEALF. The CDR3 nucleotides are TGTGCCAGCAGTTCTCCAGGCGGGTTTAACACTGAAGCTCTCTTT. V and J are TRBV28 and TRBJ1-1, with D hard to call. This CDR3 has 15 residues. Germline V gene lookup returns CDR1 MDHEN and CDR2 SYDVKM.

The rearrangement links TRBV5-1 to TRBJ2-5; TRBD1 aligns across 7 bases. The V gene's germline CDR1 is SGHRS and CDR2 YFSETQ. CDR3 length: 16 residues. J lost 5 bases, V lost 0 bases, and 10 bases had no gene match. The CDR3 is CASSLAVKGAGETQYF. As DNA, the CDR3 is TGCGCCAGCAGCTTGGCCGTGAAGGGGGCAGGGGAGACCCAGTACTTC. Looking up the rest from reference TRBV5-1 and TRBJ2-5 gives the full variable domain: KAGVTQTPRYLIKTRGQQVTLSCSPISGHRSVSWYQQTPGQGLQFLFEYFSETQRNKGNFPGRFSGRQFSNSRSEMNVSTLELGDSALYLCASSLAVKGAGETQYFGPGTRLLVL.

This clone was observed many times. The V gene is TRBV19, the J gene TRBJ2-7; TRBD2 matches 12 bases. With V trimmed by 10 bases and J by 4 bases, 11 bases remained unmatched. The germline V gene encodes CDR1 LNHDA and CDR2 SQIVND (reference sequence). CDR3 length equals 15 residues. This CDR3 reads CATDGPGLAGYEQYF. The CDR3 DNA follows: TGTGCCACCGACGGCCCGGGACTAGCGGGTTACGAGCAGTACTTC. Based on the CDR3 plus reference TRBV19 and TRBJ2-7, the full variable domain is DGGITQSPKYLFRKEGQNVTLSCEQNLNHDAMYWYRQDPGQGLRLIYYSQIVNDFQKGDIAEGYSVSREKKESFPLTVTSAQKNPTAFYLCATDGPGLAGYEQYFGPGTRLTVT.

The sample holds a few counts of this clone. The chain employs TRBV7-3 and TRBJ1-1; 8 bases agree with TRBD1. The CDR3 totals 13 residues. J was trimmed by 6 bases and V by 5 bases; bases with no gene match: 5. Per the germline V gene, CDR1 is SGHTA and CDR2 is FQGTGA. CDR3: CASSKIQGAEAFF. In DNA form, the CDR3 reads TGTGCCAGCAGCAAAATACAGGGGGCTGAAGCTTTCTTT. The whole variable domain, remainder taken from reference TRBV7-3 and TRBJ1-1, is GAGVSQTPSNKVTEKGKYVELRCDPISGHTALYWYRQSLGQGPEFLIYFQGTGAADDSGLPNDRFFAVRPEGSVSTLKIQRTERGDSAVYLCASSKIQGAEAFFGQGTRLTVV.